This passage covers 2 T cell receptor beta chains from one sample sequenced in a study of early T cells in non-severe SARS-CoV-2 infection. One entry per CDR3 protein, called by TCRdb with MiXCR from the 5' RACE reads. The table lists fewer than 100,000 distinct CDR3 sequences, roughly 9.4% of them singletons. The sequenced sample consisted of whole blood. Receptors originate from an adult who was a healthcare worker with PCR-confirmed SARS-CoV-2 infection or an uninfected control (not recorded which).

CDR3 residues: CASSLGRLTSTDTQYF. DNA of the CDR3: TGTGCCAGCAGCCTGGGACGGCTGACTAGCACAGATACGCAGTATTTT. This sequence joins TRBV5-6 and TRBJ2-3; D may correspond to TRBD1 or TRBD2 (5 bases each). Germline CDR1 SGHDT, CDR2 YYEEEE. This CDR3 is 16 amino acids long. V was pared by 4 bases and J by 0 bases, with 15 bases between.

The sample holds many counts of this clonotype. The V and J genes are TRBV7-9 and TRBJ1-1, with a weak D call TRBD1 (6 bases). V lost 3 bases to trimming and J lost 1 base, with 9 bases between them. Germline CDR1 SEHNR, CDR2 FQNEAQ (reference sequence). The CDR3 covers 14 residues. CDR3 DNA: TGTGCCAGCAGCTTTGGGGGCCAGAACACTGAAGCTTTCTTT. Amino acid sequence: CASSFGGQNTEAFF.